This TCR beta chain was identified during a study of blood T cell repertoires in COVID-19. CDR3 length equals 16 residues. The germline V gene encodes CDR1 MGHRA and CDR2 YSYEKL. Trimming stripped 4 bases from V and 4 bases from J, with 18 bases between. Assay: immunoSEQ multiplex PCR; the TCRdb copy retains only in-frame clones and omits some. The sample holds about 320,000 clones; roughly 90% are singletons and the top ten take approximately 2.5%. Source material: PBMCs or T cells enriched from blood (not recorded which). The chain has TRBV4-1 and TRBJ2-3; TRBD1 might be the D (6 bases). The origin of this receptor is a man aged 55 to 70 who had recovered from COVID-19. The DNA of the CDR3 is TGCGCCAGCAGCCGAAGGGTACGGCAGGGGTCAGATACGCAGTATTTT. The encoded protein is CASSRRVRQGSDTQYF.